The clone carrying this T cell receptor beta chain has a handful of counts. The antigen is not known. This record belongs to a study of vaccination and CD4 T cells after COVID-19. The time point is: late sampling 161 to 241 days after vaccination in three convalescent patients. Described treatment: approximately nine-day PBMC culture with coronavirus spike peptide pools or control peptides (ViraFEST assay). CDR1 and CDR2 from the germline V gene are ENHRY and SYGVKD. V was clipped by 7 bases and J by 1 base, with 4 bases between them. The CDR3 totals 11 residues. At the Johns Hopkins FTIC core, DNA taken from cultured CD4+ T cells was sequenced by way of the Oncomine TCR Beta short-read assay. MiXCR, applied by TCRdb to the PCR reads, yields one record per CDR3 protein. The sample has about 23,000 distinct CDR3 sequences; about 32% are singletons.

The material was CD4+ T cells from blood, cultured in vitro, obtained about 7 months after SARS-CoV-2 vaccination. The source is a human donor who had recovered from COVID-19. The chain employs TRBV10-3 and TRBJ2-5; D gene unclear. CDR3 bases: TGTGCCATCAAAAGCCAAGAGACCCAGTACTTC. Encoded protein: CAIKSQETQYF.